This T cell receptor (beta chain) originates from a study of early T cells in non-severe SARS-CoV-2 infection. Study-wide background: Sequencing used unsorted whole-blood bulk RNA, so chains lack pairing.

A word on this clonotype: As yet, its antigen is unknown.

Unique molecular identifiers were affixed to single, distinct cDNA molecules. TCRdb reprocessed the 5' RACE reads via MiXCR and lists one record per CDR3 protein. The top ten clones hold more than 25% of a sample with 35,000 to 40,000 distinct CDR3 sequences, 5% to 6.5% of them seen once. Broader study findings: The VDJdb matching leaned toward anti-spike CD8 responses and overlooked private and CD4 specificities.

Sequencing was performed on whole blood. The TCR sequence derives from an adult who was a healthcare worker with PCR-confirmed SARS-CoV-2 infection or an uninfected control (not recorded which).

The CDR3 reads CASRPHQGEQLAKNIQYF. The CDR3 DNA follows: TGTGCCAGCAGACCCCATCAGGGGGAACAACTAGCCAAAAACATTCAGTACTTC. The chain has TRBV6-5 and TRBJ2-4; 7 bases line up with TRBD1. CDR1 is MNHEY, CDR2 SVGAGI, per germline. This CDR3 has 18 amino acids. V gave up 6 bases and J gave up 0 bases; unmatched junction bases: 14.